The sequence of this T cell receptor beta chain was determined in a study of T cell repertoires in cytomegalovirus infection. Overall study context: Public TCR beta signatures were indicative of both CMV infection and a matching HLA type.

Study-wide findings and caveats: CMV carriers with the relevant HLA were identified by cumulative public TCR beta family frequency. HLA-C-restricted TCR beta clonotypes specific for CMV led the ex vivo response.

TCRdb ran MiXCR on the reads and lists one entry per CDR3 protein. The sample comprises 160,000 or so distinct CDR3 sequences, over 15% of which are singletons, and over 15% rests with the top ten. A note on this clonotype: Its antigen is currently unknown.

The germline CDR1 and CDR2 sequences are SGHTA and FQGNSA. V lost 3 bases and J lost 4, with 1 base in between. CDR3 length equals 10 residues. This TCR derives from a human donor in good health (CMV status not recorded). Some clones in this sample may be carry-over from other donors' samples. The rearrangement joins TRBV7-2 to TRBJ2-7; D remains unclear. Material for sequencing was CD8+ T cells from PBMCs. The CDR3 loop is CASSLYEQYF. CDR3 sequence (DNA): TGTGCCAGCAGCTTGTACGAGCAGTACTTC. Filled out from reference TRBV7-2 and TRBJ2-7, the complete variable domain reads GAGVSQSPSNKVTEKGKDVELRCDPISGHTALYWYRQSLGQGLEFLIYFQGNSAPDKSGLPSDRFSAERTGGSVSTLTIQRTQQEDSAVYLCASSLYEQYFGPGTRLTVT.